This section outlines one T cell receptor beta chain sequence together with its context. Its matching antigen is unknown. This record comes from a study of post-analysis software for immune sequencing data. Whole-study context: Progressive-relapsing, secondary progressive and relapsing-remitting multiple sclerosis were among the disease courses included.

The TCR beta cDNA libraries contained unique molecular identifiers. Input amounts of 1 to 10 million T cells were used. These gave 500,000 or so cDNA molecules, so each molecule approximated one T cell. In TCRdb, the PCR reads were re-called with MiXCR into one record per CDR3 protein. The sample consists of 740,000 or so distinct CDR3 sequences, approximately 53% of them appearing once. CDR1 is SGHNT, CDR2 YENEEA, per germline. CDR3 length: 16 residues. Trimming removed 1 base from V and 1 base from J; junction bases left unmatched: 6. Study-level results: Relative to controls, patients had roughly five TRBV segments at higher frequency, with TRBV5-6, TRBV5-1 and TRBV20-1 among these. Analysis by F measure revealed that same-batch samples clustered strongly together.

V is TRBV11-3 and J is TRBJ1-1, with 7 bases lining up with TRBD1. The sample taken for sequencing was blood. This clonotype was obtained from a girl aged 5 to 17 with multiple sclerosis. CDR3 region: CASSLGFGQANTEAFF. CDR3 DNA: TGTGCCAGCAGCTTAGGGTTCGGACAGGCGAACACTGAAGCTTTCTTT.